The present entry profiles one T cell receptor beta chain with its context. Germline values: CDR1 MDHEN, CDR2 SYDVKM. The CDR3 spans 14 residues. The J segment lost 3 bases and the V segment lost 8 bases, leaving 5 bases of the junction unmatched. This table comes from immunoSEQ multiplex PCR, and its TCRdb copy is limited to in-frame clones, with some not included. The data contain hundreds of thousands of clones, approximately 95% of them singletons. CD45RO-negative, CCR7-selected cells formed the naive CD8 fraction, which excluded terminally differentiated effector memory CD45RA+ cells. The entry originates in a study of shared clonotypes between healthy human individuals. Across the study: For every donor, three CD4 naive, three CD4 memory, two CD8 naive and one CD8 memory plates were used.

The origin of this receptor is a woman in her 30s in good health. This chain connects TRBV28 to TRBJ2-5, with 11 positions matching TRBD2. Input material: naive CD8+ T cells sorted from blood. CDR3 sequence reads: CASSRLAGKETQYF. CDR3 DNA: TGTGCCAGCTCTCGACTAGCGGGAAAAGAGACCCAGTACTTC.